What follows describes a single TCR beta chain. Its antigen is not identified. This entry belongs to a study of shared clonotypes between healthy human individuals. About the research overall: Plates per donor: three CD4 naive, three CD4 memory, two CD8 naive, one CD8 memory. Overall study findings and caveats: Relative to their counterparts shared across all four donors, non-shared clonotypes exhibited diminished generation probabilities. Rarefaction indicated that sorted-subset sequencing remained incomplete although depth was large.

The CDR3 runs 15 residues. J lost 0 bases, V lost 5 bases, and 2 bases had no gene match. Per germline, CDR1 SGHTA and CDR2 FQGNSA. The naive CD8 subset, CD45RO-negative cells positively selected for CCR7, excluded terminally differentiated effector memory CD45RA+ cells. Authors' data handling: From ImmunoSEQ came sequences covering only the junction and carrying no quality scores, so filtering differed. The repertoire was sequenced with immunoSEQ multiplex PCR; TCRdb's copy has only in-frame clones and lacks some. V, J and clone size derive from that table, while D and trimming were established from the DNA sequence. The sample records around 1.9 million clones, around 93% being singletons.

Specimen: naive CD8+ T cells from PBMCs. This chain uses TRBV7-2 with TRBJ2-5; 11 nucleotides agree with TRBD2. The sequence came from a man aged 18-30 years in good health. Some clones in this sample may be carry-over from other donors' samples. The CDR3 is CASSPTSGNQETQYF. The DNA for the CDR3 is TGTGCCAGCAGCCCGACTAGCGGGAACCAAGAGACCCAGTACTTC.